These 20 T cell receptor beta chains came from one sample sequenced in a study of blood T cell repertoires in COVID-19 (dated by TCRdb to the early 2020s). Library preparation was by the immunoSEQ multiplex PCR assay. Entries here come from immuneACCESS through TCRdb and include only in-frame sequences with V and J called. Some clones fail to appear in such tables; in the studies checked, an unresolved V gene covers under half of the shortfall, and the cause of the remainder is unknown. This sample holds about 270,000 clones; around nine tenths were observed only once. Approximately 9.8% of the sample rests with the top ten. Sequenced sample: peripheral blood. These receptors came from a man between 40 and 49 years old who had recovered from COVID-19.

CDR3 in amino acids: CASERGGAYNEQFF. CDR3 DNA sequence: TGTGCCAGCGAGCGCGGGGGAGCCTACAATGAGCAGTTCTTC. The rearrangement joins TRBV9 to TRBJ2-1; TRBD2 agrees at 7 bases. This CDR3 is built from 14 residues. The germline V gene encodes CDR1 SGDLS and CDR2 YYNGEE. Trimming at V came to 7 bases and at J to 2 bases, leaving 6 bases not matched to a gene.

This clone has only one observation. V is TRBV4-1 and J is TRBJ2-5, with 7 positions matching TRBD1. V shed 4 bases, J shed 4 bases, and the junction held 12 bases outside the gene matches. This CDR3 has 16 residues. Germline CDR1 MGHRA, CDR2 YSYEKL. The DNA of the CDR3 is TGCGCCAGCAGCCGGACTCCGGGACAGCAAGTAGAGACCCAGTACTTC. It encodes CASSRTPGQQVETQYF.

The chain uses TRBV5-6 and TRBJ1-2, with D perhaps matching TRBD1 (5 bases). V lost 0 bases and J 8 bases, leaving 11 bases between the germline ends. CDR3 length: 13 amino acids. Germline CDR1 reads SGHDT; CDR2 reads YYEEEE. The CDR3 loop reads CASSLDRLDGYTF. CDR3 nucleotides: TGTGCCAGCAGCTTGGACAGGTTAGACGGCTACACCTTC.

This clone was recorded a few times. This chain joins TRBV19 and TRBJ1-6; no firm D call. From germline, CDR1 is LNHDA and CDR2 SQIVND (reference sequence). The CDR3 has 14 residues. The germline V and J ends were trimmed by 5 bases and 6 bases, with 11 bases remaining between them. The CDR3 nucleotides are TGTGCCAGTAGTCCCAACCTAGCTAATTCACCCCTCCACTTT. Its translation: CASSPNLANSPLHF.

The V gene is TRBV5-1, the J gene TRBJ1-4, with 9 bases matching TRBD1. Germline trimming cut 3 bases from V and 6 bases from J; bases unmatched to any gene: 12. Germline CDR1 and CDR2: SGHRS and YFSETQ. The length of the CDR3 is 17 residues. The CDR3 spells CASSSFGTGIGDEKLFF. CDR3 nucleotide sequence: TGCGCCAGCAGCTCTTTCGGGACAGGGATCGGGGATGAAAAACTGTTTTTT.

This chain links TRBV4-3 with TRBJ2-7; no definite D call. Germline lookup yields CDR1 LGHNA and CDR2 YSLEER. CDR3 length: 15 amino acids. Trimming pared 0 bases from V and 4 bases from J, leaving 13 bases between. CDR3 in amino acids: CASSQDRQASYEQYF. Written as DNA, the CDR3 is TGCGCCAGCAGCCAAGATCGCCAGGCCTCATACGAGCAGTACTTC.

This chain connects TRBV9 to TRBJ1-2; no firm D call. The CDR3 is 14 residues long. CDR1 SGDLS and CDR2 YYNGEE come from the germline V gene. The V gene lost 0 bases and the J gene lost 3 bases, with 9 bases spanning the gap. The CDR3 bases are TGTGCCAGCAGCGTAGGTCTCTCAGACTATGGCTACACCTTC. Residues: CASSVGLSDYGYTF.

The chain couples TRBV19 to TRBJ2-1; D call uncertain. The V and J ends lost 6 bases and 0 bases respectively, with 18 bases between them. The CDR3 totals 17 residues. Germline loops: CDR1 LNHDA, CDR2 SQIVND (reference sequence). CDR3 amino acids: CASRTRGRHGSYNEQFF. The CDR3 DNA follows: TGTGCCAGTAGAACCCGAGGTCGGCACGGCTCCTACAATGAGCAGTTCTTC.

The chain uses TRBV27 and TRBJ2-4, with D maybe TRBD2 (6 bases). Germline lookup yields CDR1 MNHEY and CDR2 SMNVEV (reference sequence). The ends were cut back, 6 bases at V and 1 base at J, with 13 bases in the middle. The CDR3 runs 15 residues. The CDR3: CASSSLGGAKNIQYF. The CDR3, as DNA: TGTGCCAGCAGCTCCCTCGGGGGTGCCAAAAACATTCAGTACTTC.

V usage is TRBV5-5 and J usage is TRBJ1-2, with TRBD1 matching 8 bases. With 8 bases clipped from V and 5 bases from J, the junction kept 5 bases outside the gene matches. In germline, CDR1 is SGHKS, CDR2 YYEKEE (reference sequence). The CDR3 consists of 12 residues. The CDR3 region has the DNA TGTGCCAGTGGACAGGGAGGTTATGGCTACACCTTC. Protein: CASGQGGYGYTF.

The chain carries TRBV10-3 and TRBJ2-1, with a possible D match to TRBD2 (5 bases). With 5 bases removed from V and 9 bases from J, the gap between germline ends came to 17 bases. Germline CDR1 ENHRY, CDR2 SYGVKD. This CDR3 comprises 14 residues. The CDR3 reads CAISPTGVLSEQFF. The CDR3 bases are TGTGCCATCAGTCCTACCGGGGTTCTCTCTGAGCAGTTCTTC.

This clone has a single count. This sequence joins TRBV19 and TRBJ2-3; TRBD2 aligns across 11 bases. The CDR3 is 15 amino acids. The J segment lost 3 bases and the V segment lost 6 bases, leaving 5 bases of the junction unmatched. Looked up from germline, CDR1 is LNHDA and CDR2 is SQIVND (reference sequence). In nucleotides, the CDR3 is TGTGCCAGTAGCATTAGCGGGGGGGGTACAGATACGCAGTATTTT. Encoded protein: CASSISGGGTDTQYF.

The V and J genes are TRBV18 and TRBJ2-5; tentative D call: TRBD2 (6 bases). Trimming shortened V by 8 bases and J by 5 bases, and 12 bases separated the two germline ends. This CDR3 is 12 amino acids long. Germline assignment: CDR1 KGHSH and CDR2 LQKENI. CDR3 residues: CASRPGGETQYF. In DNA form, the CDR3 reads TGTGCCAGCCGACCTGGGGGGGAGACCCAGTACTTC.

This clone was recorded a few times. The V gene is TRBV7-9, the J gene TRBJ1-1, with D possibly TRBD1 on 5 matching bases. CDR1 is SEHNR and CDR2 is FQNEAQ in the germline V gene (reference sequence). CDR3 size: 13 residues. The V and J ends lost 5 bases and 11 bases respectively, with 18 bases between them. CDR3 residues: CASSKNGGDKAFF. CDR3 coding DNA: TGTGCCAGCAGCAAAAACGGGGGGGATAAGGCTTTCTTT.

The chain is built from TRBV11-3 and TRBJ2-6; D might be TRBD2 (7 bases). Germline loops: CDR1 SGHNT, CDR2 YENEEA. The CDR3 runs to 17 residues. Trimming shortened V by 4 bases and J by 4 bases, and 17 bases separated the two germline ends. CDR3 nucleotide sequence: TGTGCCAGCAGCTCAAGCAGGGGAGGGAGAGGGGCCAACGTCCTGACTTTC. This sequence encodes CASSSSRGGRGANVLTF.

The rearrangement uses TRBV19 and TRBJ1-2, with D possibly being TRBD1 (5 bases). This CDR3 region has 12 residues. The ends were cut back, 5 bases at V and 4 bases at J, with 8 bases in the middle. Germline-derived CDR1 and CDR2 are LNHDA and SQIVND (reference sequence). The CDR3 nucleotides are TGTGCCAGTAGTGACAGCCTCTATGGCTACACCTTC. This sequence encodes CASSDSLYGYTF.

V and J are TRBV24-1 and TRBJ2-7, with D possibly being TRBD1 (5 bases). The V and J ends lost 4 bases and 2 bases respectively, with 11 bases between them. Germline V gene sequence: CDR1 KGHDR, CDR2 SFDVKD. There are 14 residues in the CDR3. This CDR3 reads CATSDSGYPYEQYF. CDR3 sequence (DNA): TGTGCCACCAGTGACTCAGGGTACCCCTACGAGCAGTACTTC.

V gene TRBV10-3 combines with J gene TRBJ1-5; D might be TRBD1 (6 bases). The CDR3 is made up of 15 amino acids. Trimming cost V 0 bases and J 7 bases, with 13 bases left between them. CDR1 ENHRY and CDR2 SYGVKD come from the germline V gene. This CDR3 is CAISESVGAGQPQHF. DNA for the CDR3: TGTGCCATCAGTGAGTCGGTGGGGGCTGGACAGCCCCAGCATTTT.

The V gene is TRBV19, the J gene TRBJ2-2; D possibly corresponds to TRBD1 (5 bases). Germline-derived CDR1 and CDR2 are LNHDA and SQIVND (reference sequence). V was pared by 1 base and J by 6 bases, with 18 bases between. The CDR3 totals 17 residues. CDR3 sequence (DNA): TGTGCCAGTAGTATAGGAGAGACGGACATTGTCTCCGGGGAGCTGTTTTTT. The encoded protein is CASSIGETDIVSGELFF.

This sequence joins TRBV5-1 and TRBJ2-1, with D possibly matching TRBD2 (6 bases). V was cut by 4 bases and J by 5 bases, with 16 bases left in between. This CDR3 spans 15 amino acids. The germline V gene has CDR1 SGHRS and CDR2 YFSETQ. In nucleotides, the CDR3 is TGCGCCAGCAGCCCGGGCGGGGCGGGAAACAATGAGCAGTTCTTC. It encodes CASSPGGAGNNEQFF.